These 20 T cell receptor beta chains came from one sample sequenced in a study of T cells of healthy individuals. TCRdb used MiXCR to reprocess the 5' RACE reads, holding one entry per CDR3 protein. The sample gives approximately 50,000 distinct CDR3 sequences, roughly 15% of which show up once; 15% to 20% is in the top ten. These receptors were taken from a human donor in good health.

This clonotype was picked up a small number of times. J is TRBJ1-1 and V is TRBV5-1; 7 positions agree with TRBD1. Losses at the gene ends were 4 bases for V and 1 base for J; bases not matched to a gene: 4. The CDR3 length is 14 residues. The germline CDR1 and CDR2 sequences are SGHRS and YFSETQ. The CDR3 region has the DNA TGCGCCAGCAGCACGGACAGGCCGAACACTGAAGCTTTCTTT. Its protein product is CASSTDRPNTEAFF. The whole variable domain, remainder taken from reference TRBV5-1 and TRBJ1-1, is KAGVTQTPRYLIKTRGQQVTLSCSPISGHRSVSWYQQTPGQGLQFLFEYFSETQRNKGNFPGRFSGRQFSNSRSEMNVSTLELGDSALYLCASSTDRPNTEAFFGQGTRLTVV.

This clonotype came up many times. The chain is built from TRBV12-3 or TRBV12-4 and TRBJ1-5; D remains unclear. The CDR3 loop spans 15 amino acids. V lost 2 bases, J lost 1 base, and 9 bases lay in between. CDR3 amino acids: CASSLSRDSNQPQHF. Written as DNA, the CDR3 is TGTGCCAGCAGTTTAAGCCGAGACAGCAATCAGCCCCAGCATTTT.

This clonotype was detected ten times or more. CDR3 in DNA: TGTGCCAGCAGCTTTGACAGGCCTGACACAGATACGCAGTATTTT. Amino acids: CASSFDRPDTDTQYF. The chain employs TRBV7-9 and TRBJ2-3; D is possibly TRBD1 (6 bases). The V end lost 3 bases, the J end lost 2 bases, and 12 bases lay between the germline ends. The CDR3 sequence is 15 residues long. Germline V gives CDR1 SEHNR, CDR2 FQNEAQ (reference sequence).

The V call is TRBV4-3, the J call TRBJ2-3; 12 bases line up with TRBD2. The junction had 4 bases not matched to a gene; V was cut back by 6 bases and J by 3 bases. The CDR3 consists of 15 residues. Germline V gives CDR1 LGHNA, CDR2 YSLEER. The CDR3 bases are TGCGCCAGCAGTAGACTAGCGGGAGTTACAGATACGCAGTATTTT. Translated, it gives CASSRLAGVTDTQYF.

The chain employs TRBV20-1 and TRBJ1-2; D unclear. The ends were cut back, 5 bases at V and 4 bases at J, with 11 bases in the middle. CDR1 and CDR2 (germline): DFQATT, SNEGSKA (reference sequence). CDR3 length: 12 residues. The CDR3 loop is CSAREGSYGYTF. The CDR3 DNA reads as TGCAGTGCTCGGGAGGGTAGCTATGGCTACACCTTC.

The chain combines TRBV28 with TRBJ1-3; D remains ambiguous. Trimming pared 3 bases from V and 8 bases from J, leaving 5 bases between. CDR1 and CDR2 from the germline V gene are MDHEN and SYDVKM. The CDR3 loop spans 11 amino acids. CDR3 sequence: CASSFGYTIYF. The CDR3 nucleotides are TGTGCCAGCAGTTTCGGTTACACCATATATTTT. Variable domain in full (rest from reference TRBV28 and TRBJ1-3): DVKVTQSSRYLVKRTGEKVFLECVQDMDHENMFWYRQDPGLGLRLIYFSYDVKMKEKGDIPEGYSVSREKKERFSLILESASTNQTSMYLCASSFGYTIYFGEGSWLTVV.

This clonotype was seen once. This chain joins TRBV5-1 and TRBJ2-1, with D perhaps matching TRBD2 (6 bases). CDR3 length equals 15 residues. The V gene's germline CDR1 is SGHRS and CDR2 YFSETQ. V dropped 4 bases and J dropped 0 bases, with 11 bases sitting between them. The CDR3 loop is CASSPSSDSYNEQFF. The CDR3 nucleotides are TGCGCCAGCAGCCCATCTAGCGACTCCTACAATGAGCAGTTCTTC.

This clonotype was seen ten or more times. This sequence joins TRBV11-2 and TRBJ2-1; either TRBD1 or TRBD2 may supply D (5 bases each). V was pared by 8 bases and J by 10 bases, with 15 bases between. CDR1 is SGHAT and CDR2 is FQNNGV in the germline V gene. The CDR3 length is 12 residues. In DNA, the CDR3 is TGTGCCAGCTCACGGGGCCATCGGGAGCAGTTCTTC. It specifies CASSRGHREQFF.

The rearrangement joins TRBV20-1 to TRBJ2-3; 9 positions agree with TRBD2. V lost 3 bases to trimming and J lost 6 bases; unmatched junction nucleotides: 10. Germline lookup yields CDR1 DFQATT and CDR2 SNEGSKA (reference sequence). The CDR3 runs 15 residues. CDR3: CSARGSAGGTDTQYF. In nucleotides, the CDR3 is TGCAGTGCTAGGGGGTCGGCGGGAGGGACCGATACGCAGTATTTT.

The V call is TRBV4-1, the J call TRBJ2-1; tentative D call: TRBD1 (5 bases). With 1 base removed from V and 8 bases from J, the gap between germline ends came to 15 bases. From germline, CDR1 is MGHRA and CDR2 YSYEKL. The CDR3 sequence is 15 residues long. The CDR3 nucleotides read TGCGCCAGCAGCCAAGGGGGCCTCGAATGGGATGAGCAGTTCTTC. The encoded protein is CASSQGGLEWDEQFF.

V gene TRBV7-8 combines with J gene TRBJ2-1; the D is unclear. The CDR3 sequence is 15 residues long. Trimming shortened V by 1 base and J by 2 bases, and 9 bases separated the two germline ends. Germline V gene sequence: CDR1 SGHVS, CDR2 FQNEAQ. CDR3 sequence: CASSLVTETYNEQFF. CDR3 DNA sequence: TGTGCCAGCAGCTTAGTCACGGAAACCTACAATGAGCAGTTCTTC.

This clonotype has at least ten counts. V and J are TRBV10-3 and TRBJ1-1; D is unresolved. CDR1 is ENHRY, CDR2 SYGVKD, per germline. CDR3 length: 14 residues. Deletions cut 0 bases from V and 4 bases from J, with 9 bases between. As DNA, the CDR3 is TGTGCCATCAGTGAGTCAGAGGGTTTCACTGAAGCTTTCTTT. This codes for CAISESEGFTEAFF.

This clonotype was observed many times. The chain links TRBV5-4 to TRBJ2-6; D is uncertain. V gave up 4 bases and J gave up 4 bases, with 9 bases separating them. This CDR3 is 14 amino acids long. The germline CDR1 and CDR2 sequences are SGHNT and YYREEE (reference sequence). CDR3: CASSRTSGANVLTF. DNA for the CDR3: TGTGCCAGCAGCCGTACGTCGGGGGCCAACGTCCTGACTTTC.

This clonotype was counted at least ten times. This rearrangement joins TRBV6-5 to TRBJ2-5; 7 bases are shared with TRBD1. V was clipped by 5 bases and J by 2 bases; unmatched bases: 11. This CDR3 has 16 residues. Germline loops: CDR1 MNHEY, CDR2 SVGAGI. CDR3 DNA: TGTGCCAGCAGTCCCGGGACAGCGAGACTTCAAGAGACCCAGTACTTC. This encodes CASSPGTARLQETQYF.

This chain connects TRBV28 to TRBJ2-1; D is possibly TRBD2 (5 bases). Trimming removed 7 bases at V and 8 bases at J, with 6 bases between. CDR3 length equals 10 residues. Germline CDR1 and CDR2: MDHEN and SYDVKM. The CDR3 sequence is CASMRDEQFF. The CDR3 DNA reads TGTGCCAGCATGAGGGATGAGCAGTTCTTC. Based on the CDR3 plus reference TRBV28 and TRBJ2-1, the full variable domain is DVKVTQSSRYLVKRTGEKVFLECVQDMDHENMFWYRQDPGLGLRLIYFSYDVKMKEKGDIPEGYSVSREKKERFSLILESASTNQTSMYLCASMRDEQFFGPGTRLTVL.

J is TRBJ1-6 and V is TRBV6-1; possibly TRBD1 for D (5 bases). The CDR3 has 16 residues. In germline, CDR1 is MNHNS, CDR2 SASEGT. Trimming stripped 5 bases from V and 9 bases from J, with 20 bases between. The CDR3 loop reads CASSPRGDKGISPLHF. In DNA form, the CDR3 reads TGTGCCAGCAGTCCCCGGGGGGATAAGGGAATTTCACCCCTCCACTTT.

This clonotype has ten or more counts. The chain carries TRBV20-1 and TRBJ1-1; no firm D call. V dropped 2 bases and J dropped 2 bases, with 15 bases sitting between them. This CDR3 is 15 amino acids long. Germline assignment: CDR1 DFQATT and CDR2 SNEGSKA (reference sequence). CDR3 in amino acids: CSARTQPSGNTEAFF. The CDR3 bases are TGCAGTGCTAGAACGCAGCCCTCTGGAAACACTGAAGCTTTCTTT.

The CDR3 DNA is TGTGCCAGCAGCTTAGCAGGGGCGTATCTTACTGGGGCCAACGTCCTGACTTTC. It is translated as CASSLAGAYLTGANVLTF. The chain is built from TRBV11-2 and TRBJ2-6, with D possibly being TRBD1 (6 bases). The V gene lost 1 base and the J gene lost 2 bases, with 15 bases spanning the gap. Germline CDR1 SGHAT, CDR2 FQNNGV. There are 18 residues in the CDR3.

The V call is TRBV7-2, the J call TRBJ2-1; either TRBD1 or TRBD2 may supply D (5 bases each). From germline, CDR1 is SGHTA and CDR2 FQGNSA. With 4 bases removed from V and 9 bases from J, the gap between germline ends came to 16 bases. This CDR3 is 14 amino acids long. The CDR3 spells CASSSRGVPREQFF. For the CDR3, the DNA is TGTGCCAGCAGCTCCCGAGGGGTGCCCCGTGAGCAGTTCTTC.

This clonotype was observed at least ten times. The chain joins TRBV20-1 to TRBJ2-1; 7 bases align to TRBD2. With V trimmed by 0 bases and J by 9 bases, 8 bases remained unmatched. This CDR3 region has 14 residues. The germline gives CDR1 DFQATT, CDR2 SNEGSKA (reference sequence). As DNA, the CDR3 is TGCAGTGCTAGAGATCTCCCTCCGGGAGGTGAGCAGTTCTTC. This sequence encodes CSARDLPPGGEQFF.